This T cell receptor beta chain was captured in a study of cytomegalovirus exposure and HLA in healthy donors. Study-level findings and limits: Roughly 170 TCR beta chains were listed as cytomegalovirus-associated. The sole available immune exposure information was CMV serostatus.

The PCR made use of 60 Vbeta and 13 Jbeta primers. Using immunoSEQ multiplex PCR, the repertoire was profiled, and TCRdb retains in-frame clones only, with some absent. The sample shows around 130,000 clones, roughly 82% of them seen only once. About this clone itself: Its antigen is still unknown.

V shed 0 bases, J shed 4 bases, and the junction held 8 bases outside the gene matches. The CDR3 runs 16 residues. Germline values: CDR1 SGHNT, CDR2 YYREEE (reference sequence). The V gene is TRBV5-4, the J gene TRBJ2-3; the match to TRBD2 covers 7 bases. This receptor was taken from a boy between 10 and 17 years old in good health and CMV-seronegative. The sample consisted of PBMCs. CDR3 nucleotides: TGTGCCAGCAGCTTGGACGGACTAGTAATGCCAGATACGCAGTATTTT. It specifies CASSLDGLVMPDTQYF.